What follows describes a single T cell receptor (beta chain). The antigen is unknown. Autologous stem cell transplantation was followed by relapse in every patient, and brentuximab vedotin exposure varied. This sample was taken from a study of PD-1 blockade in classical Hodgkin lymphoma. Study information: Patients were administered nivolumab (3 mg/kg intravenously) every 2 weeks. Study-wide results and limits: With CD4+ cells, TCR diversity rose significantly by C4D1, but not with CD8+ cells. Healthy donors reportedly exceeded newly diagnosed patients in baseline TCR diversity.

Here immunoSEQ multiplex PCR was the method, and the copy in TCRdb shows in-frame clones only, minus some. The profile shows about 90,000 clones, about 88% of them singletons. Trimming removed 5 bases from V and 4 bases from J, with 9 bases in between. The CDR3 is 12 amino acids. Here the sequenced sample was peripheral blood mononuclear cells (PBMCs), taken before the second cycle of nivolumab. The origin of this receptor is a human donor with classical Hodgkin lymphoma. This chain connects TRBV23-1 to TRBJ2-7; D call uncertain. TRBV23-1 is classed as an ORF, of uncertain function. The CDR3 region is CASSARTYEQYF. The CDR3, as DNA: TGCGCCAGCAGTGCTAGGACGTACGAGCAGTACTTC.